The 15 T cell receptor beta chains below all came from one sample that was sequenced in a study of shared clonotypes between healthy human individuals (TCRdb year 2020). The method behind the library was the immunoSEQ multiplex PCR assay. The table comes from immuneACCESS by way of TCRdb, which keeps in-frame sequences with V and J called. Part of the clones is missing from these tables; in studies checked, under half for an unresolved V gene and the rest for unknown reasons. The sample contains about 690,000 clones, roughly 91% of them found a single time. 34% of the sample comes from the top ten. The sequenced sample consisted of memory CD8+ T cells from PBMCs. This sample's cell subset or site label indicates: CD45RO+ cells pooled with CCR7-negative TemRA cells. Every receptor here comes from a man between 18 and 29 years old in good health. Some clones in this sample may be carry-over from other donors' samples.

The chain employs TRBV7-9 and TRBJ2-3; D may be TRBD2 (5 bases). The CDR3 runs 18 residues. In germline, CDR1 is SEHNR, CDR2 FQNEAQ (reference sequence). V was clipped by 0 bases and J by 5 bases, with 21 bases between them. This CDR3 reads CASSLAPGNGILGDTQYF. The CDR3 bases are TGTGCCAGCAGCTTAGCGCCGGGGAACGGGATCCTGGGAGATACGCAGTATTTT. Variable domain in full (rest from reference TRBV7-9 and TRBJ2-3): DTGVSQNPRHKITKRGQNVTFRCDPISEHNRLYWYRQTLGQGPEFLTYFQNEAQLEKSRLLSDRFSAERPKGSFSTLEIQRTEQGDSAMYLCASSLAPGNGILGDTQYFGPGTRLTVL.

To note about this clone: The same CDR3 is also encoded by other DNA sequences in this sample. The J gene is TRBJ2-7, the V gene TRBV9; 9 bases map to TRBD2. V trimming: 0 bases; J trimming: 3 bases; junction bases outside the gene matches: 4. CDR1 and CDR2 (germline): SGDLS, YYNGEE. The CDR3 is 15 amino acids. The CDR3 DNA reads TGTGCCAGCAGCGTAGGTGGGACTAGCAGCTACGAGCAGTACTTC. It yields the protein CASSVGGTSSYEQYF.

About this clone itself: One junction end does not reproduce the germline sequence, and a read error may be involved. The V and J genes are TRBV5-6 and TRBJ2-7, with TRBD2 as a possible D gene (6 bases). This CDR3 is built from 14 residues. Germline assignment: CDR1 SGHDT and CDR2 YYEEEE. CDR3 in amino acids: CASSLGVGLYEQYF. Here the CDR3 DNA reads TGTGCCAGCAGTTTGGGAGTGGGACTCTACGAGCAGTACTTC.

The J gene is TRBJ2-6, the V gene TRBV6-5; D call uncertain. The germline V gene encodes CDR1 MNHEY and CDR2 SVGAGI. The CDR3 has 14 residues. V was clipped by 6 bases and J by 1 base, with 7 bases between them. The CDR3 region is CASSASSGANVLTF. The CDR3 region has the DNA TGTGCCAGCAGCGCGAGTTCTGGGGCCAACGTCCTGACTTTC.

This clone appeared a single time. This sequence joins TRBV27 and TRBJ2-2; D gene ambiguous. Trimming stripped 3 bases from V and 1 base from J, with 12 bases between. This CDR3 contains 16 residues. Germline assignment: CDR1 MNHEY and CDR2 SMNVEV (reference sequence). In DNA, the CDR3 is TGTGCCAGCAGTTTCCTTCCGCAGCGGAACACCGGGGAGCTGTTTTTT. It specifies CASSFLPQRNTGELFF.

This clone appeared once. This sequence joins TRBV5-4 and TRBJ2-7; D not certain. The V end lost 2 bases, the J end lost 4 bases, and 7 bases lay between the germline ends. This CDR3 is built from 12 residues. Per the germline V gene, CDR1 is SGHNT and CDR2 is YYREEE (reference sequence). The CDR3 DNA follows: TGTGCCAGCAGCTTAATGGGATACGAGCAGTACTTC. It yields the protein CASSLMGYEQYF.

The chain is built from TRBV16 and TRBJ2-2; tentatively, D is TRBD2 (6 bases). The V gene lost 4 bases and the J gene lost 10 bases, with 13 bases spanning the gap. There are 13 residues in the CDR3. Germline V gives CDR1 KGHSY, CDR2 FQNENV. The CDR3 protein is CASSPTGLLELFF. Here the CDR3 DNA reads TGTGCCAGCAGCCCGACGGGACTCCTGGAGCTGTTTTTT.

The gene calls are TRBV28 and TRBJ2-2; unclear D gene. The V end was cut by 4 bases, the J end by 7 bases, with 7 bases between. CDR3 length: 12 residues. The germline V gene encodes CDR1 MDHEN and CDR2 SYDVKM. The CDR3 DNA sequence: TGTGCCAGCAGTTACCCAATCGGGGAGCTGTTTTTT. This codes for CASSYPIGELFF.

This sequence joins TRBV6-5 and TRBJ2-2, with 7 bases identical to TRBD2. This CDR3 has 13 residues. CDR1 MNHEY and CDR2 SVGAGI come from the germline V gene. Trimming cost V 4 bases and J 6 bases; bases outside gene matches: 2. The CDR3 loop reads CASSWGLPGELFF. CDR3 DNA: TGTGCCAGCAGTTGGGGACTACCCGGGGAGCTGTTTTTT.

The gene calls are TRBV28 and TRBJ1-2; D unresolved. In germline, CDR1 is MDHEN, CDR2 SYDVKM. The CDR3 covers 19 residues. V was pared by 4 bases and J by 2 bases, with 26 bases between. The CDR3 protein is CASSSDTYLTTYLNYGYTF. CDR3 nucleotides: TGTGCCAGCAGTTCGGATACTTACTTAACGACTTACTTAAACTATGGCTACACCTTC.

The rearrangement links TRBV7-3 to TRBJ1-4, with D perhaps TRBD1 (5 bases). Per germline, CDR1 SGHTA and CDR2 FQGTGA. Between the trimmed V and J ends, which lost 5 bases and 0 bases, there was a span of 10 bases. The CDR3 is 15 amino acids. The CDR3 here is CASSADKPTNEKLFF. DNA of the CDR3: TGTGCCAGCAGCGCGGACAAGCCAACTAATGAAAAACTGTTTTTT.

The chain couples TRBV10-3 to TRBJ2-2; weak D call: TRBD2 (5 bases). CDR3 size: 14 residues. Trimming cost V 2 bases and J 7 bases, with 11 bases left between them. Looked up from germline, CDR1 is ENHRY and CDR2 is SYGVKD. Here the CDR3 DNA reads TGTGCCATCAGTGAGGTCGGGAAGCGCGGGGAGCTGTTTTTT. It encodes CAISEVGKRGELFF.

The rearrangement uses TRBV21-1 and TRBJ2-5. TRBV21-1 is described as a pseudogene. The CDR3 runs 12 residues. CDR3 nucleotide sequence: TGTGCCAGCCCCCCCATGGGAGAGACCCAGTACTTC. Protein product: CASPPMGETQYF.

This sequence joins TRBV5-1 and TRBJ1-4; no clear D gene. Deletions cut 4 bases from V and 3 bases from J, with 13 bases between. This CDR3 has 15 residues. Per the germline V gene, CDR1 is SGHRS and CDR2 is YFSETQ. Written as DNA, the CDR3 is TGCGCCAGCAGCCCGCTGGGTACTCCTAATGAAAAACTGTTTTTT. Protein product: CASSPLGTPNEKLFF.

The rearrangement links TRBV29-1 to TRBJ2-1; maybe TRBD2 (5 bases). The CDR3 covers 15 residues. With 6 bases removed from V and 2 bases from J, the gap between germline ends came to 17 bases. CDR1 is SQVTM and CDR2 is ANQGSEA in the germline V gene. Written as DNA, the CDR3 is TGCAGCGTATGTCCCGGGGATCCTACCTACAATGAGCAGTTCTTC. Residues: CSVCPGDPTYNEQFF.